Sequencing of this T cell receptor (beta chain) was carried out in a study of blood T cells in healthy people across ages (dated by TCRdb to between 2015 and 2016). For the study in its entirety: In model experiments, template switching captured roughly one uniquely barcoded TCR beta cDNA molecule for every two T cells. To track age-related changes in TCR beta repertoire diversity, the study relied on deep sequencing normalized with unique cDNA molecular identifiers. The donors were split into four age groups: young (average 16 years), middle-aged (39), aged (roughly 65) and long-lived (approximately 89). To avoid experimental bias, donors of different ages were randomly spread across the sequencing lanes. For two donors (one aged 18 to 30 and one aged 80 or older), the study analyzed two additional independent replicas of 1 million unique cDNA reads from the same blood draw. General findings and caveats noted by the study authors: Because donor CMV infection status was unknown, age-related changes in expanded clonotypes were potentially confounded. Estimates of total diversity from one million sequenced T cells were regarded as lower bounds and underestimates. Bulk unsorted PBMC profiling prevented conclusive comparison of naive and antigen-experienced compartments. The long-lived group showed more naive CD4+ T cells, fewer expanded clones and increased TCR diversity than the aged group, suggesting age selection. There was a strong correlation between observed TCR beta diversity and the percentage of naive T cells measured by flow cytometry. As age increased, observed TCR beta diversity per million T cells dropped in a roughly linear way, and a significant reduction was already evident by age around 41.

Receptors were amplified or captured by 5' RACE. The data were produced on an Illumina HiSeq 2500. A second PCR of roughly 6 to 12 cycles was performed with a sample-barcoded 5' primer and a J-beta primer mix. Each TCR beta cDNA molecule received a unique molecular identifier from a template-switch 5' adaptor carrying 12 random nucleotides. Each sample yielded at least 2.5 million CDR3-containing paired-end reads. The Mint cDNA synthesis kit, primed by a TRBC-specific oligonucleotide, was used to synthesize first-strand cDNA from all RNA. Following uracil-DNA glycosylase treatment, all cDNA underwent a first 18-cycle PCR with the universal primers M1SS and BC2_uni_R. The study's own analysis went as follows. Normalization of each sample was performed by random selection of 1 million high-quality reads, each carrying a distinct molecular identifier. Instead of being binned into consensus sequences, reads that shared molecular identifiers were thrown out. MiTCR, with a Q25 quality threshold and the strictest error-elimination algorithm, was used for CDR3 identification, clonotype clustering and error correction. A nonparametric unseen species model with Euler transformation was used to estimate a lower bound on total TCR beta diversity. TCRdb trimmed public reads at Q25 via fastp, called clones via MiXCR and kept in-frame beta chains. Entries that share a CDR3 protein sequence are merged under the most common genes and DNA. The V and J calls were determined by TCRdb, not by the authors. This sample is represented by about 780,000 distinct CDR3 sequences; around 68% of them were singletons. Together, the top ten hold around a quarter of the sample.

Systemically healthy Caucasian individuals from Russia, 35 to 50 in total and aged roughly 6 to 100 years, were included as donors. Each donor gave 8 to 10 milliliters of peripheral blood, collected into EDTA-treated Vacutainer tubes. PBMCs were isolated by Ficoll-Paque density-gradient centrifugation, with at least 7 million obtained per sample. Total RNA, at least 5 micrograms per sample, was extracted from PBMCs with Trizol reagent. Naive CD45RAhigh/CD27high T cell percentages were measured by flow cytometry on a PBMC aliquot from every donor. As regards this clonotype: Its antigen has not been determined. Base-call qualities are not available, and no considerably larger clone is one nucleotide away.

CDR1 and CDR2 were assigned from the germline V gene as SGHTA and FQGTGA. The germline V and J ends show losses of 4 bases and 11 bases respectively, and no gene match explains 8 bases of the junction. From its cysteine to its phenylalanine, the CDR3 spans 15 amino acids. The sequence is cut down to CDR3 DNA, 45 bases in frame from base 1. The sample consisted of blood. The V and J segments used are TRBV7-3 and TRBJ2-1, with TRBD2 identical over 13 junction bases. The TCR sequence derives from a man between 25 and 39 years old in good health. The DNA sequence is TGTGCCAGCAGCTCGGGGACTAGCGGGGCCCTAAAGCAGTTCTTC. It translates as CASSSGTSGALKQFF. Extended through the reference TRBV7-3 and TRBJ2-1 proteins, this CDR3 yields the full variable domain: GAGVSQTPSNKVTEKGKYVELRCDPISGHTALYWYRQSLGQGPEFLIYFQGTGAADDSGLPNDRFFAVRPEGSVSTLKIQRTERGDSAVYLCASSSGTSGALKQFFGPGTRLTVL.